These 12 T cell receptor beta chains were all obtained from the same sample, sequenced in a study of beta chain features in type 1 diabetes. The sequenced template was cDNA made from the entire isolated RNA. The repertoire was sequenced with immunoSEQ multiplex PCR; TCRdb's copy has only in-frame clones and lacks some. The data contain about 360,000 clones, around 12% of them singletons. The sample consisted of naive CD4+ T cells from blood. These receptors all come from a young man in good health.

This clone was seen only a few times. This CDR3 reads CATSRDRGVAGEQYF. CDR3 DNA: TGTGCCACCAGCAGAGATCGTGGAGTAGCGGGCGAGCAGTACTTC. The gene calls are TRBV15 and TRBJ2-7; 7 bases line up with TRBD2. With V trimmed by 0 bases and J by 6 bases, 8 bases remained unmatched. Germline CDR1 reads LNHNV; CDR2 reads YYDKDF (reference sequence). The CDR3 consists of 15 residues.

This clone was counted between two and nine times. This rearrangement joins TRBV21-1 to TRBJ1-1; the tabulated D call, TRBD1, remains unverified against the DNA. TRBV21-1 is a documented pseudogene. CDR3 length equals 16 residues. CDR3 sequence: CASSKAGQRMNTEAFF. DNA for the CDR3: TGTGCCAGCAGCAAAGCGGGGCAGCGAATGAACACTGAAGCTTTCTTT.

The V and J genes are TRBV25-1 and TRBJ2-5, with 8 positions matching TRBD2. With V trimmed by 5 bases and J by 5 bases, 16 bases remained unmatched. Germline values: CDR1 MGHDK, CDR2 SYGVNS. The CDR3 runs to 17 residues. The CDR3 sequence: CASSRLAGTPSRETQYF. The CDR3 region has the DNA TGTGCCAGCAGTCGTCTAGCGGGTACCCCGAGCAGGGAGACCCAGTACTTC. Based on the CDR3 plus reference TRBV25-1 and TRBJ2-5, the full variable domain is EADIYQTPRYLVIGTGKKITLECSQTMGHDKMYWYQQDPGMELHLIHYSYGVNSTEKGDLSSESTVSRIRTEHFPLTLESARPSHTSQYLCASSRLAGTPSRETQYFGPGTRLLVL.

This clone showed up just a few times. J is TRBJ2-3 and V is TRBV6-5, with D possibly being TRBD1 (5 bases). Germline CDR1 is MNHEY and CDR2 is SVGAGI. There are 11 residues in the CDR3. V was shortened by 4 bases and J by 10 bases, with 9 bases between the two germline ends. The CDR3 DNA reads TGTGCCAGCAGTTCCAGGGTCTCGCAGTATTTT. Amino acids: CASSSRVSQYF.

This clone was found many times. The CDR3 sequence is CSSGQGDRQFF. The CDR3 DNA is TGCAGCTCGGGACAGGGGGACCGGCAGTTCTTC. V gene TRBV29-1 combines with J gene TRBJ2-1; 11 nucleotides match TRBD1. With 8 bases clipped from V and 12 bases from J, the junction kept 6 bases outside the gene matches. The germline V gene has CDR1 SQVTM and CDR2 ANQGSEA. The length of the CDR3 is 11 residues.

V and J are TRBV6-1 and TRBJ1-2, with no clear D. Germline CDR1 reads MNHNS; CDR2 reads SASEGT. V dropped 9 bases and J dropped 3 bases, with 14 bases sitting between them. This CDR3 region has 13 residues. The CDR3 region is CASTRDADYGYTF. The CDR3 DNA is TGTGCCAGTACCCGGGATGCCGACTATGGCTACACCTTC.

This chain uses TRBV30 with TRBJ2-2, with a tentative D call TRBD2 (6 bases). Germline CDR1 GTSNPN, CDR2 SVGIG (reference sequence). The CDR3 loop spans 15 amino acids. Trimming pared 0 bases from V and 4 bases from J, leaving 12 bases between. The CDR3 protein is CAWSVAGRRTGELFF. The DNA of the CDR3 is TGTGCCTGGAGTGTGGCGGGAAGACGCACCGGGGAGCTGTTTTTT.

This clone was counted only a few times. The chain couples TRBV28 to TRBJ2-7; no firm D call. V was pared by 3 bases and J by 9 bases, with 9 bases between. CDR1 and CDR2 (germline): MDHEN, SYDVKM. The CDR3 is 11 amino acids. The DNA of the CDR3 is TGTGCCAGCAGTTTCGTTTCTTTGCAGTACTTC. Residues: CASSFVSLQYF. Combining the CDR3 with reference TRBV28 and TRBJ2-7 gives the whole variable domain DVKVTQSSRYLVKRTGEKVFLECVQDMDHENMFWYRQDPGLGLRLIYFSYDVKMKEKGDIPEGYSVSREKKERFSLILESASTNQTSMYLCASSFVSLQYFGPGTRLTVT.

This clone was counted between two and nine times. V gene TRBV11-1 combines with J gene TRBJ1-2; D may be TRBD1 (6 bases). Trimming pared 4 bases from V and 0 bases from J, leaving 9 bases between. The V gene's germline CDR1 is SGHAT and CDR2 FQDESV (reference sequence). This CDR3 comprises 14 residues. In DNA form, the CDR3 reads TGTGCCAGCAGCTGGGACACCACTAACTATGGCTACACCTTC. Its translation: CASSWDTTNYGYTF.

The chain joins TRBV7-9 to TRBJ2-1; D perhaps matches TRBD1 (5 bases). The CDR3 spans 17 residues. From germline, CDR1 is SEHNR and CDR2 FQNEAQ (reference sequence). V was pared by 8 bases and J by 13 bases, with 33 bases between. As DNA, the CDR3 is TGTGCCAGCGGAGAAGTTTACAGGTCCGCCGACCAGGACCCACAGTTCTTC. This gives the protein CASGEVYRSADQDPQFF.

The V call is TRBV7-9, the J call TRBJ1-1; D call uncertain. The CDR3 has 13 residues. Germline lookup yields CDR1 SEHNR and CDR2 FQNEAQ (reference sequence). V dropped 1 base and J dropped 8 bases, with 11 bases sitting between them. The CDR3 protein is CASSLDSSREAFF. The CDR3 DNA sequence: TGTGCCAGCAGCTTAGATAGCAGTCGGGAAGCTTTCTTT.

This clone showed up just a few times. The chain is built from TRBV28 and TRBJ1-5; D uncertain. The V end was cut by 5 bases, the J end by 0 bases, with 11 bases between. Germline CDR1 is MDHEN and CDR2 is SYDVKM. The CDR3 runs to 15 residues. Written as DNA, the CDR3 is TGTGCCAGCAGTCGAGGGCGGTATAGCAATCAGCCCCAGCATTTT. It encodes CASSRGRYSNQPQHF.